These 24 T cell receptor beta chains were sequenced from one sample in a study of PD-1 blockade in mismatch repair-deficient tumors. Libraries were prepared by immunoSEQ multiplex PCR; TCRdb keeps only in-frame clonotypes and omits some of them. The sample includes around 23,000 clones, about 83% of them seen just once. This specimen was peripheral blood, taken 12 weeks after starting pembrolizumab. The receptors come from an adult with mismatch repair-deficient cancer.

The chain employs TRBV5-6 and TRBJ2-2; D gene ambiguous. Deletions cut 3 bases from V and 6 bases from J, with 6 bases between. Germline V CDR1 and CDR2: SGHDT, YYEEEE. The CDR3 contains 12 residues. The DNA for the CDR3 is TGTGCCAGCAGCTCCAACGCCGGGGAGCTGTTTTTT. It specifies CASSSNAGELFF. The entire variable domain, with the rest obtained from reference TRBV5-6 and TRBJ2-2, is as follows: DAGVTQSPTHLIKTRGQQVTLRCSPKSGHDTVSWYQQALGQGPQFIFQYYEEEERQRGNFPDRFSGHQFPNYSSELNVNALLLGDSALYLCASSSNAGELFFGEGSRLTVL.

The chain carries TRBV19 and TRBJ1-5, with D possibly TRBD1 on 6 matching bases. This CDR3 has 13 residues. The germline V gene encodes CDR1 LNHDA and CDR2 SQIVND (reference sequence). The V and J ends lost 6 bases and 2 bases respectively, with 8 bases between them. The CDR3 bases are TGTGCCAGTAGGGGGGCTGGCAATCAGCCCCAGCATTTT. It encodes CASRGAGNQPQHF.

Relative to its sample, this clone is hyperexpanded. The chain combines TRBV29-1 with TRBJ1-2, with 8 positions matching TRBD1. After removal of 4 bases from V and 4 bases from J, the junction contained 8 bases not matched to a gene. Germline CDR1 reads SQVTM; CDR2 reads ANQGSEA. This CDR3 has 14 residues. The DNA of the CDR3 is TGCAGCGTTGTGCCCGGGACAGGAGCCTATGGCTACACCTTC. Protein sequence: CSVVPGTGAYGYTF.

This clone was observed a handful of times. This chain joins TRBV19 and TRBJ2-7; D is perhaps TRBD1 or TRBD2 (5 bases each). The CDR3 consists of 14 residues. V dropped 10 bases and J dropped 0 bases, with 16 bases sitting between them. Germline values: CDR1 LNHDA, CDR2 SQIVND (reference sequence). In nucleotides, the CDR3 is TGTGCCACCTCGGGACGGACGAGCTCCTACGAGCAGTACTTC. Its translation: CATSGRTSSYEQYF.

This clone has a single count. V and J are TRBV28 and TRBJ2-7, with 11 bases fitting TRBD1. Germline loops: CDR1 MDHEN, CDR2 SYDVKM. The CDR3 runs 14 residues. V trimming: 7 bases; J trimming: 3 bases; junction bases outside the gene matches: 5. The CDR3 coding sequence is TGTGCCAGCAAAACGGGACAGGGGGTCTACGAGCAGTACTTC. Amino acids: CASKTGQGVYEQYF.

This chain joins TRBV12-1 and TRBJ2-3; the table calls TRBD2, which could not be checked here. TRBV12-1 constitutes a pseudogene. This CDR3 is 17 amino acids long. The CDR3 DNA sequence: TGTGCCAGCCGGAACTACACGGGACTAGCGGGAGGAGATACGCAGTATTTT. Translated: CASRNYTGLAGGDTQYF.

The J gene is TRBJ2-2, the V gene TRBV29-1; 9 bases match TRBD1. The CDR3 has 13 residues. The germline CDR1 and CDR2 sequences are SQVTM and ANQGSEA. J gave up 6 bases and V 6 bases, and 5 bases lay outside the gene matches. DNA for the CDR3: TGCAGCGTCCAGGACAGGGGTTCCGGGGAGCTGTTTTTT. Translation: CSVQDRGSGELFF.

About this clone: One end of the junction does not line up with germline, which may come from a read error. V is TRBV4-3 and J is TRBJ2-1; 10 bases map to TRBD2. This CDR3 has 15 amino acids. Per the germline V gene, CDR1 is LGHNA and CDR2 is YSLEER. The CDR3 sequence is CASSLLAGENNEQLF. CDR3 DNA: TGCGCCAGCAGCCTGCTAGCGGGAGAAAACAATGAGCAGCTCTTC.

This clone appeared a single time. The CDR3 nucleotides read TGTGCCAGCAGCCCCAGGGGTTTGAGTGAGCAGTTCTTC. It yields the protein CASSPRGLSEQFF. The chain joins TRBV7-3 to TRBJ2-1; D may be TRBD1 (6 bases). CDR3 length equals 13 residues. CDR1 SGHTA and CDR2 FQGTGA come from the germline V gene. V was trimmed by 5 bases and J by 9 bases, leaving 14 bases between them.

The chain uses TRBV18 and TRBJ2-7, with TRBD2 identical over 11 bases. The germline gives CDR1 KGHSH, CDR2 LQKENI. CDR3 size: 15 residues. Losses at the gene ends were 3 bases for V and 4 bases for J; bases not matched to a gene: 5. The CDR3 sequence: CASSPPGLAVYEQYF. The CDR3 DNA sequence: TGTGCCAGCTCACCTCCGGGACTAGCGGTTTACGAGCAGTACTTC. The full variable domain, its missing parts supplied by reference TRBV18 and TRBJ2-7, is NAGVMQNPRHLVRRRGQEARLRCSPMKGHSHVYWYRQLPEEGLKFMVYLQKENIIDESGMPKERFSAEFPKEGPSILRIQQVVRGDSAAYFCASSPPGLAVYEQYFGPGTRLTVT.

CDR3 sequence (DNA): TGTGCCATCAGTGATAGTTGGACAGATACGCAGTATTTT. This encodes CAISDSWTDTQYF. The V gene is TRBV10-3, the J gene TRBJ2-3; D remains unclear. The CDR3 is made up of 13 amino acids. Trimming removed 3 bases at V and 3 bases at J, with 7 bases between. Germline assignment: CDR1 ENHRY and CDR2 SYGVKD.

The chain is built from TRBV11-3 and TRBJ2-7; 7 nucleotides match TRBD1. The CDR3 extends over 14 amino acids. V was clipped by 5 bases and J by 1 base; unmatched bases: 5. Germline CDR1 reads SGHNT; CDR2 reads YENEEA. CDR3 residues: CASSPGQSSYEQYF. The CDR3 DNA follows: TGTGCCAGCAGCCCGGGACAGAGTTCCTACGAGCAGTACTTC. The variable domain in full, completed from reference TRBV11-3 and TRBJ2-7, reads EAGVVQSPRYKIIEKKQPVAFWCNPISGHNTLYWYLQNLGQGPELLIRYENEEAVDDSQLPKDRFSAERLKGVDSTLKIQPAELGDSAVYLCASSPGQSSYEQYFGPGTRLTVT.

The chain combines TRBV18 with TRBJ2-6; tentatively, D is TRBD2 (6 bases). V was trimmed by 2 bases and J by 11 bases, leaving 16 bases between them. Germline CDR1 KGHSH, CDR2 LQKENI. This CDR3 has 15 amino acids. Here the CDR3 reads CASSPTASGVDVLTF. For the CDR3, the DNA is TGTGCCAGCTCACCAACAGCCTCGGGGGTCGACGTCCTGACTTTC.

DNA for the CDR3: TGCGCCAGCAGCCCGAATAGCGGGACCTACAATGAGCAGTTCTTC. Protein product: CASSPNSGTYNEQFF. The chain combines TRBV4-3 with TRBJ2-1; 8 bases map to TRBD2. The CDR3 runs 15 residues. With V trimmed by 4 bases and J by 2 bases, 4 bases remained unmatched. Germline V gene data show CDR1 as LGHNA and CDR2 as YSLEER.

This chain joins TRBV27 and TRBJ1-6; no reliable D call. Germline V gene sequence: CDR1 MNHEY, CDR2 SMNVEV (reference sequence). The length of the CDR3 is 16 residues. Between the trimmed V and J ends, which lost 1 base and 1 base, there was a span of 8 bases. Here the CDR3 reads CASSLLGGSYNSPLHF. The CDR3 DNA reads as TGTGCCAGCAGTTTATTGGGAGGATCCTATAATTCACCCCTCCACTTT.

This clone was detected only once. The chain uses TRBV9 and TRBJ2-3; TRBD2 matches 8 bases. The germline CDR1 and CDR2 sequences are SGDLS and YYNGEE. The CDR3 contains 18 residues. The J segment lost 4 bases and the V segment lost 4 bases, leaving 17 bases of the junction unmatched. As DNA, the CDR3 is TGTGCCAGCAGCCGAGCCCCCCTAGCGGGCTTCCTCCCAGATACGCAGTATTTT. It specifies CASSRAPLAGFLPDTQYF.

This clone was picked up a small number of times. The J gene is TRBJ2-5, the V gene TRBV2, with D possibly TRBD2 on 6 matching bases. V lost 8 bases and J lost 5, with 18 bases in between. Germline V CDR1 and CDR2: SNHLY, FYNNEI. This CDR3 contains 14 residues. The CDR3: CASGEEGRGETQYF. DNA of the CDR3: TGTGCCAGCGGGGAGGAGGGCAGAGGGGAGACCCAGTACTTC.

V gene TRBV6-1 combines with J gene TRBJ2-7, with D hard to call. This CDR3 region has 15 residues. The V end was cut by 5 bases, the J end by 3 bases, with 17 bases between. CDR1 and CDR2 from the germline V gene are MNHNS and SASEGT. The CDR3 sequence: CASSHPRRLIYEQYF. CDR3 nucleotides: TGTGCCAGCAGTCACCCCAGGCGACTGATCTACGAGCAGTACTTC.

The chain has TRBV30 and TRBJ2-7; 7 nucleotides line up with TRBD2. V shed 2 bases, J shed 6 bases, and the junction held 16 bases outside the gene matches. The germline V gene encodes CDR1 GTSNPN and CDR2 SVGIG (reference sequence). The CDR3 has 16 amino acids. CDR3 in amino acids: CAWSHGWGEGRGEQYF. As DNA, the CDR3 is TGTGCCTGGAGTCACGGTTGGGGGGAGGGCCGGGGCGAGCAGTACTTC. Using reference TRBV30 and TRBJ2-7 for the parts outside the CDR3, the full variable domain is SQTIHQWPATLVQPVGSPLSLECTVEGTSNPNLYWYRQAAGRGLQLLFYSVGIGQISSEVPQNLSASRPQDRQFILSSKKLLLSDSGFYLCAWSHGWGEGRGEQYFGPGTRLTVT.

The chain combines TRBV18 with TRBJ2-1; D unclear. The CDR3 runs to 14 residues. The V end lost 0 bases, the J end lost 5 bases, and 8 bases lay between the germline ends. Germline CDR1 KGHSH, CDR2 LQKENI. The CDR3 loop is CASSPPSLHNEQFF. The CDR3 DNA reads TGTGCCAGCTCACCACCGTCACTGCACAATGAGCAGTTCTTC.

The gene calls are TRBV11-3 and TRBJ2-2; TRBD1 is a possible D gene (5 bases). CDR1 is SGHNT and CDR2 is YENEEA in the germline V gene. Trimming pared 0 bases from V and 6 bases from J, leaving 5 bases between. The CDR3 consists of 13 residues. The CDR3 sequence is CASSLDRAGELFF. In nucleotides, the CDR3 is TGTGCCAGCAGCTTAGACAGGGCCGGGGAGCTGTTTTTT.

This clone was seen just once. V usage is TRBV6-1 and J usage is TRBJ2-3; D is undetermined. Germline V gene data show CDR1 as MNHNS and CDR2 as SASEGT. The CDR3 is 16 amino acids. Trimming removed 2 bases from V and 0 bases from J, with 12 bases in between. The DNA of the CDR3 is TGTGCCAGCAGTGAACACACGGGCTCTAGCACAGATACGCAGTATTTT. It translates to CASSEHTGSSTDTQYF.

This chain connects TRBV10-3 to TRBJ2-1, with 8 bases lining up with TRBD2. Germline V gives CDR1 ENHRY, CDR2 SYGVKD. This CDR3 contains 14 residues. The V and J ends lost 5 bases and 3 bases, in that order; junction bases with no gene match: 3. In nucleotides, the CDR3 is TGTGCCATCAGTAGCGGGGGAGACTACAATGAGCAGTTCTTC. Protein: CAISSGGDYNEQFF.

There are a few counts of this clone. This chain's CDR3 is CASSPVAGRYEQYF. The CDR3 nucleotides read TGTGCCAGCAGTCCCGTAGCGGGGCGATACGAGCAGTACTTC. The chain has TRBV27 and TRBJ2-7; 8 nucleotides match TRBD2. Looked up from germline, CDR1 is MNHEY and CDR2 is SMNVEV (reference sequence). The CDR3 contains 14 residues. The J segment lost 4 bases and the V segment lost 5 bases, leaving 7 bases of the junction unmatched.